The 26 T cell receptor beta chains listed next were all sequenced from one sample in a study of cytomegalovirus exposure and HLA in healthy donors. The PCR employed 60 Vbeta primers together with 13 Jbeta primers. Generated by immunoSEQ multiplex PCR, the TCRdb table keeps only in-frame clones and is missing some. The sample consists of roughly 100,000 clones, roughly 73% of them appearing once. The sequencing sample was made of PBMCs. The receptor set was obtained from a middle-aged woman in good health and CMV-seropositive.

This clone was seen a few times. V usage is TRBV6-5 and J usage is TRBJ1-2, with 10 bases that match TRBD1. CDR1 and CDR2 from the germline V gene are MNHEY and SVGAGI. The CDR3 is 14 amino acids. Trimming removed 4 bases from V and 4 bases from J; junction bases left unmatched: 3. DNA for the CDR3: TGTGCCAGCAGTTCGGACAGGGGGGGCTATGGCTACACCTTC. This translates into CASSSDRGGYGYTF.

This chain links TRBV7-2 with TRBJ1-4; 7 bases are a match to TRBD1. The CDR3 runs 17 residues. The germline V gene encodes CDR1 SGHTA and CDR2 FQGNSA. The junction had 13 bases not matched to a gene; V was cut back by 5 bases and J by 4 bases. The CDR3 sequence is CASSVSSFGTVNEKLFF. CDR3 sequence (DNA): TGTGCCAGCAGCGTTAGTTCTTTCGGGACAGTTAATGAAAAACTGTTTTTT.

The rearrangement uses TRBV27 and TRBJ1-1, with 9 bases that match TRBD1. Germline CDR1 is MNHEY and CDR2 is SMNVEV (reference sequence). The length of the CDR3 is 13 residues. The V segment lost 6 bases and the J segment 11 bases; nucleotides outside the gene matches: 10. The CDR3 nucleotides read TGTGCCAGCAGGGCTACCGGGACAGGGAACGCTTTCTTT. It is translated as CASRATGTGNAFF.

V is TRBV7-6 and J is TRBJ2-5, with D possibly being TRBD1 (5 bases). V lost 10 bases and J 4 bases, leaving 13 bases between the germline ends. Per the germline V gene, CDR1 is SGHVS and CDR2 is FNYEAQ. CDR3 length equals 12 residues. The CDR3 nucleotides read TGTGCCACCACTAATAGGGGAGAGACCCAGTACTTC. Translating it yields CATTNRGETQYF.

Of note for this clone: Given the absence of the conserved phenylalanine or tryptophan at the CDR3 end, a read error is likely. It is unclear where the CDR3 begins or ends on the DNA, so no DNA is shown, and the CDR3 is as TCRdb lists it. V and J are TRBV5-8 and TRBJ2-7; TRBD1, the table's D call, was not compared with the DNA. Ends included, the CDR3 has 11 residues. Germline CDR1 is SGHTS and CDR2 is YDEGEE. CDR3 amino acids: CASSLTGTGWI.

This clone has just one count. This rearrangement joins TRBV4-3 to TRBJ2-5; TRBD1 aligns across 9 bases. The germline gives CDR1 LGHNA, CDR2 YSLEER. This CDR3 region has 15 residues. Germline trimming cut 3 bases from V and 3 bases from J; bases unmatched to any gene: 5. The CDR3 nucleotides are TGCGCCAGCAGCCAGCTCTGGACAGGGGAAGAGACCCAGTACTTC. The encoded protein is CASSQLWTGEETQYF.

On this clone itself: Other DNA sequences in the same sample also yield this CDR3. The gene calls are TRBV11-2 and TRBJ1-2; 8 bases are shared with TRBD1. V gave up 5 bases and J gave up 3 bases; unmatched junction bases: 8. The CDR3 has 15 residues. Germline V gives CDR1 SGHAT, CDR2 FQNNGV. CDR3 bases: TGTGCCAGCAGCCTAGTACAGGGGGATCACTATGGCTACACCTTC. Residues: CASSLVQGDHYGYTF.

The genes are TRBV19 and TRBJ2-5, with D possibly TRBD1 on 6 matching bases. The CDR3 consists of 18 residues. CDR1 and CDR2 (germline): LNHDA, SQIVND (reference sequence). V was pared by 3 bases and J by 4 bases, with 24 bases between. The CDR3 DNA sequence: TGTGCCAGTAGTATCCGGGCAGGGGCCAGGATGCGCGGAGAGACCCAGTACTTC. Its translation is CASSIRAGARMRGETQYF.

This clone came up once. V gene TRBV5-1 combines with J gene TRBJ1-5; D not resolved. The CDR3 totals 14 residues. Germline CDR1 SGHRS, CDR2 YFSETQ. The V end was cut by 2 bases, the J end by 2 bases, with 8 bases between. CDR3: CASSLWGGNQPQHF. CDR3 coding DNA: TGCGCCAGCAGCTTATGGGGAGGCAATCAGCCCCAGCATTTT.

The chain has TRBV18 and TRBJ2-5; perhaps TRBD2 as D (6 bases). The V gene lost 0 bases and the J gene lost 3 bases, with 17 bases spanning the gap. The CDR3 loop spans 17 amino acids. Looked up from germline, CDR1 is KGHSH and CDR2 is LQKENI. The CDR3 reads CASSPPGLGDLKETQYF. CDR3 sequence (DNA): TGTGCCAGCTCACCACCGGGACTCGGGGACCTAAAAGAGACCCAGTACTTC.

The chain links TRBV28 to TRBJ2-7, with 14 positions matching TRBD2. In germline, CDR1 is MDHEN, CDR2 SYDVKM. The CDR3 has 17 residues. J lost 3 bases, V lost 4 bases, and 8 bases had no gene match. The CDR3 nucleotides are TGTGCCAGCAGTTCGGGACTAGCGGGAGCTACTTACTACGAGCAGTACTTC. Residues: CASSSGLAGATYYEQYF.

The rearrangement links TRBV6-5 to TRBJ1-1; 8 nucleotides agree with TRBD1. The V and J ends lost 6 bases and 4 bases, in that order; junction bases with no gene match: 7. Germline lookup yields CDR1 MNHEY and CDR2 SVGAGI. The CDR3 has 14 residues. In DNA, the CDR3 is TGTGCCAGCAGACTCCAGGGGGCGACCACTGAAGCTTTCTTT. It is translated as CASRLQGATTEAFF.

The chain combines TRBV7-2 with TRBJ1-5, with 10 bases matching TRBD1. Per the germline V gene, CDR1 is SGHTA and CDR2 is FQGNSA. The CDR3 contains 16 residues. Unmatched junction bases numbered 0, after V lost 1 base and J lost 0 bases. The DNA for the CDR3 is TGTGCCAGCAGCTTAGGGGACAGGGGTAGCAATCAGCCCCAGCATTTT. Protein sequence: CASSLGDRGSNQPQHF. Full variable domain (missing parts from reference TRBV7-2 and TRBJ1-5): GAGVSQSPSNKVTEKGKDVELRCDPISGHTALYWYRQSLGQGLEFLIYFQGNSAPDKSGLPSDRFSAERTGGSVSTLTIQRTQQEDSAVYLCASSLGDRGSNQPQHFGDGTRLSIL.

The chain links TRBV4-1 to TRBJ1-5; 11 nucleotides agree with TRBD1. This CDR3 has 18 residues. Per the germline V gene, CDR1 is MGHRA and CDR2 is YSYEKL. The V segment lost 4 bases and the J segment 0 bases; nucleotides outside the gene matches: 8. As DNA, the CDR3 is TGCGCCAGCAGCCTGGGGACAGGGGGGATCTATAGCAATCAGCCCCAGCATTTT. Residues: CASSLGTGGIYSNQPQHF.

This clone was recorded a few times. This sequence joins TRBV7-3 and TRBJ1-1; no firm D call. V gave up 4 bases and J gave up 4 bases, with 10 bases separating them. In germline, CDR1 is SGHTA, CDR2 FQGTGA. The CDR3 extends over 13 amino acids. CDR3 protein: CASSSIRGTEAFF. CDR3 bases: TGTGCCAGCAGCTCTATCCGGGGCACTGAAGCTTTCTTT.

This chain connects TRBV28 to TRBJ2-2, with 8 bases matching TRBD2. CDR1 and CDR2 from the germline V gene are MDHEN and SYDVKM. The length of the CDR3 is 17 residues. The V gene end was trimmed by 0 bases and the J gene end by 0 bases; junction bases not matched to a gene: 3. The CDR3 sequence is CASSLWRGAPNTGELFF. The DNA of the CDR3 is TGTGCCAGCAGTTTATGGCGGGGGGCCCCGAACACCGGGGAGCTGTTTTTT.

This clone was seen more than once but under ten times. J is TRBJ2-2 and V is TRBV27, with 15 nucleotides matching TRBD2. The CDR3 runs to 21 residues. The V gene end was trimmed by 7 bases and the J gene end by 6 bases; junction bases not matched to a gene: 21. The germline gives CDR1 MNHEY, CDR2 SMNVEV (reference sequence). In DNA form, the CDR3 reads TGTGCCAGCAATCATGTCTCTTGGACTAGCGGGAGGGCTCGATTACCCGGGGAGCTGTTTTTT. Protein: CASNHVSWTSGRARLPGELFF.

DNA for the CDR3: TGTGCCAGCAGTTGGGGACAGGGCCTGAGGCAGTTCTTC. It specifies CASSWGQGLRQFF. The chain joins TRBV28 to TRBJ2-1; TRBD1 agrees at 9 bases. The CDR3 totals 13 residues. V shed 4 bases, J shed 12 bases, and the junction held 7 bases outside the gene matches. Germline V gene lookup returns CDR1 MDHEN and CDR2 SYDVKM.

This chain links TRBV7-2 with TRBJ1-6, with no clear D. Germline V gene lookup returns CDR1 SGHTA and CDR2 FQGNSA. The V and J ends lost 2 bases and 11 bases respectively, with 10 bases between them. This CDR3 comprises 13 residues. CDR3 residues: CASSLTPGTPLHF. The CDR3 nucleotides are TGTGCCAGCAGCTTAACTCCCGGGACACCCCTCCACTTT.

The genes are TRBV19 and TRBJ1-5; D gene uncertain. In germline, CDR1 is LNHDA, CDR2 SQIVND (reference sequence). The CDR3 consists of 15 residues. V gave up 6 bases and J gave up 0 bases, with 12 bases separating them. This CDR3 reads CASRLSSHSNQPQHF. CDR3 in DNA: TGTGCCAGTAGACTGTCGTCCCATAGCAATCAGCCCCAGCATTTT.

This clone occurred a few times. The rearrangement joins TRBV27 to TRBJ1-4; 8 nucleotides match TRBD1. J gave up 8 bases and V 5 bases, and 7 bases lay outside the gene matches. In germline, CDR1 is MNHEY, CDR2 SMNVEV (reference sequence). This CDR3 contains 14 residues. CDR3 coding DNA: TGTGCCAGCAGTCCTAGACAGGGGAGGGAAAAACTGTTTTTT. This codes for CASSPRQGREKLFF.

The rearrangement joins TRBV11-2 to TRBJ2-4; tentative D call: TRBD1 (6 bases). Trimming removed 5 bases at V and 3 bases at J, with 20 bases between. Germline CDR1 is SGHAT and CDR2 is FQNNGV. CDR3 length equals 17 residues. The CDR3 nucleotides are TGTGCCAGCAGCCTACGACTACAGGGAATGGTCAAAAACATTCAGTACTTC. This translates into CASSLRLQGMVKNIQYF.

The J gene is TRBJ1-1, the V gene TRBV2, with a weak D call TRBD1 (6 bases). CDR1 SNHLY and CDR2 FYNNEI come from the germline V gene. This CDR3 contains 12 residues. The CDR3 DNA reads as TGTTCCATCAGGGACATGAACACTGAAGCTTTCTTT. Translated: CSIRDMNTEAFF. Drawing the rest from reference TRBV2 and TRBJ1-1, the complete variable domain is EPEVTQTPSHQVTQMGQEVILRCVPISNHLYFYWYRQILGQKVEFLVSFYNNEISEKSEIFDDQFSVERPDGSNFTLKIRSTKLEDSAMYFCSIRDMNTEAFFGQGTRLTVV.

This chain uses TRBV2 with TRBJ1-5, with 8 nucleotides matching TRBD1. CDR3 size: 15 residues. The J segment lost 0 bases and the V segment lost 9 bases, leaving 7 bases of the junction unmatched. The germline V gene encodes CDR1 SNHLY and CDR2 FYNNEI. The CDR3 region has the DNA TGTGCCAGTGGGACAGGCCTTTATAGCAATCAGCCCCAGCATTTT. This codes for CASGTGLYSNQPQHF.

The rearrangement links TRBV10-1 to TRBJ1-4; 7 positions match TRBD1. V was clipped by 2 bases and J by 3 bases; unmatched bases: 6. This CDR3 has 16 residues. Germline assignment: CDR1 WNHNN and CDR2 SYGVQD (reference sequence). CDR3 region: CASSEPRTGPNEKLFF. The CDR3 nucleotides are TGCGCCAGCAGTGAGCCACGGACAGGTCCTAATGAAAAACTGTTTTTT.

The gene calls are TRBV2 and TRBJ1-4, with D perhaps TRBD1 (6 bases). With 5 bases removed from V and 8 bases from J, the gap between germline ends came to 15 bases. CDR1 SNHLY and CDR2 FYNNEI come from the germline V gene. The CDR3 length is 14 residues. CDR3 sequence reads: CASSPQGTGEKLFF. In DNA, the CDR3 is TGTGCCAGCAGTCCCCAGGGGACGGGCGAAAAACTGTTTTTT.